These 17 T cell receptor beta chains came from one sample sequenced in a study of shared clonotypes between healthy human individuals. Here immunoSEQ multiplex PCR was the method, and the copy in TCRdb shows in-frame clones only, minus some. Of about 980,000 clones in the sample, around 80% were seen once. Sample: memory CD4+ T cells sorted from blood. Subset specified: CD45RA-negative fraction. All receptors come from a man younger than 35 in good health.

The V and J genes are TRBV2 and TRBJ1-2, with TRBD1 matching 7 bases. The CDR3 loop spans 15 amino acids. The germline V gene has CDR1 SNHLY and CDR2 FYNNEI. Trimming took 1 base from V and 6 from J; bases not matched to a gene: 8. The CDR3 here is CASSEEGRGSHGYTF. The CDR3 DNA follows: TGTGCCAGCAGTGAAGAGGGCAGGGGGAGCCATGGCTACACCTTC.

The CDR3 DNA sequence: TGTGCCAGCAGCTTGTCTGGCGGGAGGGGGGAGACCCAGTACTTC. Protein: CASSLSGGRGETQYF. The chain has TRBV5-4 and TRBJ2-5; 9 bases line up with TRBD2. The CDR3 covers 15 residues. From germline, CDR1 is SGHNT and CDR2 YYREEE (reference sequence). Trimming at V came to 1 base and at J to 5 bases, leaving 6 bases not matched to a gene.

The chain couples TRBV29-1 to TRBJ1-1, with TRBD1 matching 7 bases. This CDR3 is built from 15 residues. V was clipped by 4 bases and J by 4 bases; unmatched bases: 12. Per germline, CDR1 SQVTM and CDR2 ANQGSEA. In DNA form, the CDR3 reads TGCAGCGTTGGACAGGGTAAGAATAAAATCACTGAAGCTTTCTTT. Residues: CSVGQGKNKITEAFF.

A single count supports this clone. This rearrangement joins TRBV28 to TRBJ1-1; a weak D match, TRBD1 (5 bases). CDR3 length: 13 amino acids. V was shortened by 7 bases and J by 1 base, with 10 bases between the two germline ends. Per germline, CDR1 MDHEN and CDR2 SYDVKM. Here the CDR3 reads CASNGGENTEAFF. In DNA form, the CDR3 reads TGTGCCAGCAACGGGGGAGAGAACACTGAAGCTTTCTTT.

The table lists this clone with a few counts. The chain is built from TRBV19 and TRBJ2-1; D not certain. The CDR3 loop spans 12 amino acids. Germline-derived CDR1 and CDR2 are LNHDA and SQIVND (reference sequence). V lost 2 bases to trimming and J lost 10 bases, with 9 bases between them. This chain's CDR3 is CASSIPQAEQFF. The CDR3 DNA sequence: TGTGCCAGTAGTATACCCCAGGCCGAGCAGTTCTTC.

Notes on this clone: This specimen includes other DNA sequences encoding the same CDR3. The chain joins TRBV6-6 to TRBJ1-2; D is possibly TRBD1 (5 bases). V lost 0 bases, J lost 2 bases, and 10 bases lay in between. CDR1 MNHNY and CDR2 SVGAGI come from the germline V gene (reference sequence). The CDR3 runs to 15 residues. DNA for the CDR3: TGTGCCAGCAGTTACTCGAGGGGCAGGAACTATGGCTACACCTTC. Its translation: CASSYSRGRNYGYTF.

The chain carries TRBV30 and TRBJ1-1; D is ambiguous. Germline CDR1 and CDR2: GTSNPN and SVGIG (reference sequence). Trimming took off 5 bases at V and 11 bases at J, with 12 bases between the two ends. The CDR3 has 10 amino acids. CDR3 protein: CAWLHSRAFF. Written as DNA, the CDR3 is TGTGCCTGGCTTCATTCTAGGGCTTTCTTT. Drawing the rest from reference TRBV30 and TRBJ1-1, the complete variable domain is SQTIHQWPATLVQPVGSPLSLECTVEGTSNPNLYWYRQAAGRGLQLLFYSVGIGQISSEVPQNLSASRPQDRQFILSSKKLLLSDSGFYLCAWLHSRAFFGQGTRLTVV.

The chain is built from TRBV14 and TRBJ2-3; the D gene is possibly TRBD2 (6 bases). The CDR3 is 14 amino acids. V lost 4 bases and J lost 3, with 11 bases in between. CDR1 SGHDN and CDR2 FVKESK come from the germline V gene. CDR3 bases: TGTGCCAGCAGCCGGGACTTGCCAACAGATACGCAGTATTTT. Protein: CASSRDLPTDTQYF.

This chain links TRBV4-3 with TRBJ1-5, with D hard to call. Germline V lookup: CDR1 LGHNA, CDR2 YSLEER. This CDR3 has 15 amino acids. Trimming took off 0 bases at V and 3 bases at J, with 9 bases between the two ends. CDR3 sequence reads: CASSQDSVDNQPQHF. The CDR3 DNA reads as TGCGCCAGCAGCCAAGATAGCGTGGACAATCAGCCCCAGCATTTT.

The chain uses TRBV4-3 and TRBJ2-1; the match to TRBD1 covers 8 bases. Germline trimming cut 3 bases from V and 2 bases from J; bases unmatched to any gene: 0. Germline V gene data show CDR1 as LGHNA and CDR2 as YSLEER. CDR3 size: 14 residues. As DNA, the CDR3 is TGCGCCAGCAGCCAGGGACAGGCCTACAATGAGCAGTTCTTC. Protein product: CASSQGQAYNEQFF.

In DNA, the CDR3 is TGTGCCAGCAGGGGGGGGATATTAGGAAACACCATATATTTT. Translation gives CASRGGILGNTIYF. The chain has TRBV2 and TRBJ1-3; a weak D match, TRBD1 (5 bases). Trimming took off 6 bases at V and 4 bases at J, with 13 bases between the two ends. Germline loops: CDR1 SNHLY, CDR2 FYNNEI. The CDR3 consists of 14 residues.

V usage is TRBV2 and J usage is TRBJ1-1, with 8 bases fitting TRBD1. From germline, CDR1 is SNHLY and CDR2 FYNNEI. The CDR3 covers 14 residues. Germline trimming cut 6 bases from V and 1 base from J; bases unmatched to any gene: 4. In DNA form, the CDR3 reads TGTGCCAGCAGCCTACAGGGGGGGAACACTGAAGCTTTCTTT. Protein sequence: CASSLQGGNTEAFF.

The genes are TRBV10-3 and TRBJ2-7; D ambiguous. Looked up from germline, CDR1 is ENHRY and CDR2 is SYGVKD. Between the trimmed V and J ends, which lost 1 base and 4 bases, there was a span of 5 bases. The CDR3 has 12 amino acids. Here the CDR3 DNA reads TGTGCCATCAGTGAGTTAGCTTACGAGCAGTACTTC. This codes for CAISELAYEQYF.

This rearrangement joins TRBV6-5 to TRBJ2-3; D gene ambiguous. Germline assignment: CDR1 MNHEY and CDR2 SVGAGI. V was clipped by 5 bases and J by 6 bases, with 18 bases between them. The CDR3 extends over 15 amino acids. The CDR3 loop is CASSKRETRGDTQYF. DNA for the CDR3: TGTGCCAGCAGTAAACGCGAGACTCGAGGTGATACGCAGTATTTT.

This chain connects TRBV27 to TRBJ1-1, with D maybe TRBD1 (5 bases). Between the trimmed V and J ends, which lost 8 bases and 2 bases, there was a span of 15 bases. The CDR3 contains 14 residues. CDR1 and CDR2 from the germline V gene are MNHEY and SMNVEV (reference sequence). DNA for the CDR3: TGTGCCAGCCGGGGGTGGTCCCTTAACACTGAAGCTTTCTTT. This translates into CASRGWSLNTEAFF.

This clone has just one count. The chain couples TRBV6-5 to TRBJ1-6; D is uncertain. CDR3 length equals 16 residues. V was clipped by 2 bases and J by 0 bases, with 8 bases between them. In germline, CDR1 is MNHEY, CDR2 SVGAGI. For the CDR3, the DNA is TGTGCCAGCAGTTACAACCGGGACTCCTATAATTCACCCCTCCACTTT. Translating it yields CASSYNRDSYNSPLHF.

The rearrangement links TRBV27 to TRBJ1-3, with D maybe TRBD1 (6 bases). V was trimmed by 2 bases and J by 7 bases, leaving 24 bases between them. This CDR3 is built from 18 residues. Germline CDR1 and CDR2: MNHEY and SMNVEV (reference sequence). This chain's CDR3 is CASSLGWDKVGLSNTIYF. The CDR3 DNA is TGTGCCAGCAGTTTAGGGTGGGACAAGGTAGGCCTAAGTAACACCATATATTTT.